This T cell receptor (beta chain) was recovered during a study of cytomegalovirus exposure and HLA in healthy donors. Points from the study as a whole: Most of the TCR beta V segments (in an earlier analysis) were productive either about 87% or about 30% of the time. Most TCRs appeared rarely, but some public TCRs recurred in many donors. The records held CMV serostatus as the only immune exposure information. There were some V segments, including TRBV6-2 and TRBV6-3, excluded as indistinguishable.

Looked up from germline, CDR1 is GTSNPN and CDR2 is SVGIG (reference sequence). This CDR3 has 15 amino acids. V lost 1 base to trimming and J lost 7 bases, with 19 bases between them. Remarks on this clone: Its specificity is unknown.

The PCR contained 60 Vbeta and 13 Jbeta primers. Assay used: immunoSEQ multiplex PCR; TCRdb lists only in-frame clones, some missing. The profile shows 150,000 to 200,000 clones, over 60% of them singletons. This chain links TRBV30 with TRBJ1-2, with a tentative D call TRBD1 (5 bases). The source is a woman aged 35 to 49 in good health and CMV-seronegative. The sample taken for sequencing was PBMCs. The CDR3 DNA reads TGTGCCTGGAGTGCCCCCGCGAGCAGGGTGTCTGGCTACACCTTC. Translated: CAWSAPASRVSGYTF.